In this sample, the clone carrying this TCR beta chain turned up many times. Combining a sample-barcoded 5' primer with a J-beta primer mix, a second PCR ran for about 7 to 11 cycles. The authors tagged each cDNA molecule using a template-switch adaptor with 12 random nucleotides. TCRdb fed the 5' RACE reads into MiXCR, producing one record per CDR3 protein. The sample has around 900,000 distinct CDR3 sequences; roughly 26% are singletons. V shed 10 bases and J shed 1 base, with 13 bases lying between them. The germline CDR1 and CDR2 sequences are LGHDT and YNNKEL (reference sequence). This CDR3 is 13 amino acids long. Each donor gave roughly 9.1 milliliters of peripheral blood. These data originate in a study of blood T cells in healthy people across ages.

This TCR came from a woman aged 80 or over in good health. Sequenced sample: blood. The chain carries TRBV3-1 and TRBJ1-1, with D perhaps TRBD1 (6 bases). CDR3 coding DNA: TGTGCCACCTCTCAGACAGGGAACACTGAAGCTTTCTTT. Amino acids: CATSQTGNTEAFF.